These 25 T cell receptor beta chains share one sample of origin, sequenced in a study of regulatory T cells in long-lasting Graves disease. Combining iRepertoire HTBI primers with Arm-PCR of CDR3 regions, the authors built TCR beta libraries. One entry per CDR3 protein results from TCRdb running MiXCR on the multiplex PCR reads. The sample consists of roughly 420,000 distinct CDR3 sequences, 14% of them appearing once. Time point specified: newly diagnosed GD, antithyroid drugs for less than 3 months. RNA from PBMCs was the source of the TCR library. This sample also appeared in a second study, on T cells in Graves' hyperthyroidism and ophthalmopathy.

Sample: peripheral blood mononuclear cells (PBMCs), taken at new diagnosis, from a patient treated with antithyroid drugs. These receptors were obtained from a woman aged 50 to 60 with Graves disease.

The table lists this clonotype with a count of one. The CDR3 is CASSPESGSETQYF. In DNA form, the CDR3 reads TGCGCCAGCAGCCCCGAATCAGGGTCGGAGACCCAGTACTTC. The rearrangement uses TRBV4-1 and TRBJ2-5, with TRBD1 as a possible D gene (5 bases). With 4 bases removed from V and 5 bases from J, the gap between germline ends came to 14 bases. The CDR3 has 14 amino acids. Germline CDR1 MGHRA, CDR2 YSYEKL.

Ten or more counts support this clonotype. The chain couples TRBV5-1 to TRBJ2-1; TRBD1 matches at 9 bases. The ends lost 3 bases at V and 4 bases at J; junction bases unmatched: 2. CDR3 length equals 14 residues. The V gene's germline CDR1 is SGHRS and CDR2 YFSETQ. Here the CDR3 reads CASSSTGGYNEQFF. The CDR3, as DNA: TGCGCCAGCAGCTCGACAGGGGGATACAATGAGCAGTTCTTC. Full variable domain (rest looked up from reference TRBV5-1 and TRBJ2-1): KAGVTQTPRYLIKTRGQQVTLSCSPISGHRSVSWYQQTPGQGLQFLFEYFSETQRNKGNFPGRFSGRQFSNSRSEMNVSTLELGDSALYLCASSSTGGYNEQFFGPGTRLTVL.

This clonotype was recorded many times. V usage is TRBV11-2 and J usage is TRBJ2-1; 7 bases agree with TRBD2. V shed 6 bases and J 5 bases; nucleotides not matched to a gene: 22. Per germline, CDR1 SGHAT and CDR2 FQNNGV. This CDR3 contains 19 residues. The chain's CDR3 is CASSPGGGPVLPRDNEQFF. For the CDR3, the DNA is TGTGCCAGCAGTCCAGGCGGGGGTCCTGTACTCCCGAGGGACAATGAGCAGTTCTTC.

Worth noting for this clonotype: Here the CDR3 omits its conserved ending phenylalanine or tryptophan, so a read error is the likely source. DNA for the CDR3: TGTGCCAGCTTCCGGGACAGGGATTACAATGAGCAGTTCTTA. Translating gives CASFRDRDYNEQFL. The V and J genes are TRBV2 and TRBJ2-1; 9 bases are shared with TRBD1. Germline V gene sequence: CDR1 SNHLY, CDR2 FYNNEI. With V trimmed by 8 bases and J by 4 bases, 6 bases remained unmatched. The CDR3 is made up of 14 amino acids.

This clonotype was counted only a few times. This chain uses TRBV28 with TRBJ1-3; D may be TRBD1 (6 bases). The germline V and J ends were trimmed by 5 bases and 0 bases, with 20 bases remaining between them. The CDR3 totals 18 residues. Germline loops: CDR1 MDHEN, CDR2 SYDVKM. CDR3 sequence: CASSPLIMTGDSGNTIYF. The DNA of the CDR3 is TGTGCCAGCAGTCCCCTCATAATGACAGGAGACTCTGGAAACACCATATATTTT. The complete variable domain, with remaining parts taken from reference TRBV28 and TRBJ1-3, reads DVKVTQSSRYLVKRTGEKVFLECVQDMDHENMFWYRQDPGLGLRLIYFSYDVKMKEKGDIPEGYSVSREKKERFSLILESASTNQTSMYLCASSPLIMTGDSGNTIYFGEGSWLTVV.

The rearrangement uses TRBV7-9 and TRBJ1-6; D uncertain. The CDR3 is made up of 12 amino acids. The germline V and J ends were trimmed by 8 bases and 7 bases, with 9 bases remaining between them. Germline assignment: CDR1 SEHNR and CDR2 FQNEAQ (reference sequence). This chain's CDR3 is CASRPVNSPLHF. CDR3 DNA sequence: TGTGCCAGCCGCCCTGTAAATTCACCCCTCCACTTT. Full variable domain (rest looked up from reference TRBV7-9 and TRBJ1-6): DTGVSQNPRHKITKRGQNVTFRCDPISEHNRLYWYRQTLGQGPEFLTYFQNEAQLEKSRLLSDRFSAERPKGSFSTLEIQRTEQGDSAMYLCASRPVNSPLHFGNGTRLTVT.

At least ten counts were recorded for this clonotype. Here the CDR3 DNA reads TGTGCCAGCAGTTTGCAGGCTCAGGGGGCCCTAGGGTTTTACTATGGCTACACCTTC. This gives the protein CASSLQAQGALGFYYGYTF. The chain combines TRBV12-3 or TRBV12-4 with TRBJ1-2; 8 bases fit TRBD1. V trimming: 3 bases; J trimming: 3 bases; junction bases outside the gene matches: 18. The CDR3 runs to 19 residues.

This clonotype appeared many times. The chain carries TRBV3-1 and TRBJ1-6, with D perhaps matching TRBD1 (6 bases). The CDR3 extends over 15 amino acids. Germline V lookup: CDR1 LGHDT, CDR2 YNNKEL (reference sequence). Trimming stripped 3 bases from V and 9 bases from J, with 15 bases between. The CDR3 here is CASSQTLGGASPLHF. DNA of the CDR3: TGTGCCAGCAGCCAGACCTTAGGGGGGGCTTCACCCCTCCACTTT.

This clonotype was seen ten or more times. The V gene is TRBV11-2, the J gene TRBJ2-1; D uncertain. V was cut by 1 base and J by 10 bases, with 5 bases left in between. This CDR3 region has 11 residues. CDR1 and CDR2 (germline): SGHAT, FQNNGV. CDR3 nucleotide sequence: TGTGCCAGCAGCTTAGTCCGAGAGCAGTTCTTC. Translating gives CASSLVREQFF.

A remark on this clonotype: A read error is likely here: a far larger clone is one base away. The rearrangement links TRBV2 to TRBJ2-7, with TRBD2 matching over 8 bases. V shed 5 bases and J 7 bases; nucleotides not matched to a gene: 19. The CDR3 contains 17 residues. Germline V gene sequence: CDR1 SNHLY, CDR2 FYNNEI. The CDR3 is CASSQEAGDVAYNEQYF. The CDR3 nucleotides are TGTGCCAGCAGTCAAGAAGCGGGAGACGTCGCCTACAATGAGCAGTACTTC.

This clonotype was picked up many times. The chain has TRBV28 and TRBJ2-7; D remains ambiguous. CDR1 is MDHEN, CDR2 SYDVKM, per germline. V was pared by 5 bases and J by 6 bases, with 11 bases between. CDR3 size: 12 residues. The CDR3 region has the DNA TGTGCCAGCAGTCTCCGCGGTTTCGAGCAGTACTTC. The encoded protein is CASSLRGFEQYF.

The rearrangement uses TRBV25-1 and TRBJ2-7, with 7 bases aligning to TRBD2. Germline V gene sequence: CDR1 MGHDK, CDR2 SYGVNS. V lost 6 bases, J lost 2 bases, and 7 bases stayed unmatched. The CDR3 covers 14 residues. In DNA, the CDR3 is TGTGCCAGCAGGGGAGCGGGGACTACCTACGAGCAGTACTTC. Its protein product is CASRGAGTTYEQYF.

In its sample, this clonotype was seen a few times. The V call is TRBV18, the J call TRBJ2-7; TRBD2 matches at 7 bases. The germline CDR1 and CDR2 sequences are KGHSH and LQKENI. The CDR3 covers 14 residues. Trimming took 2 bases from V and 2 from J; bases not matched to a gene: 3. The CDR3 DNA reads TGTGCCAGCTCACCAACTAGCGAAACCTACGAGCAGTACTTC. It translates to CASSPTSETYEQYF.

This clonotype was observed a few times. The chain joins TRBV5-1 to TRBJ2-1; D unclear. V was trimmed by 4 bases and J by 2 bases, leaving 13 bases between them. CDR3 length equals 15 residues. Germline V gene sequence: CDR1 SGHRS, CDR2 YFSETQ. The CDR3 region has the DNA TGCGCCAGCAGCCCCCTCGACAATACCTACAATGAGCAGTTCTTC. Its translation is CASSPLDNTYNEQFF.

A few counts support this clonotype. The chain couples TRBV7-9 to TRBJ1-1; D call uncertain. Germline CDR1 is SEHNR and CDR2 is FQNEAQ (reference sequence). This CDR3 has 10 amino acids. Trimming left V 6 bases short and J 5 bases short, with 4 bases between. This CDR3 reads CASSVTEAFF. As DNA, the CDR3 is TGTGCCAGCAGTGTAACTGAAGCTTTCTTT.

This clonotype has more than one count but fewer than ten. The chain joins TRBV18 to TRBJ1-3; D gene ambiguous. V shed 2 bases and J shed 0 bases, with 8 bases lying between them. The germline gives CDR1 KGHSH, CDR2 LQKENI. CDR3 length: 15 amino acids. In DNA, the CDR3 is TGTGCCAGCTCACCAATGGACCTCTCTGGAAACACCATATATTTT. Translation: CASSPMDLSGNTIYF. The whole variable domain, filled in from reference TRBV18 and TRBJ1-3, reads NAGVMQNPRHLVRRRGQEARLRCSPMKGHSHVYWYRQLPEEGLKFMVYLQKENIIDESGMPKERFSAEFPKEGPSILRIQQVVRGDSAAYFCASSPMDLSGNTIYFGEGSWLTVV.

This clonotype was observed a handful of times. This rearrangement joins TRBV5-4 to TRBJ2-1; no definite D call. The CDR3 spans 15 residues. The germline CDR1 and CDR2 sequences are SGHNT and YYREEE (reference sequence). V lost 0 bases and J lost 3, with 10 bases in between. The CDR3 spells CASSLVESVYNEQFF. The DNA of the CDR3 is TGTGCCAGCAGCTTGGTGGAGTCGGTCTACAATGAGCAGTTCTTC.

This clonotype was observed a handful of times. The chain's CDR3 is CASSATIRSGANVLTF. DNA of the CDR3: TGTGCCAGTAGTGCCACCATTCGCTCTGGGGCCAACGTCCTGACTTTC. The chain uses TRBV19 and TRBJ2-6; D gene uncertain. With 5 bases removed from V and 0 bases from J, the gap between germline ends came to 11 bases. The CDR3 extends over 16 amino acids. Germline CDR1 reads LNHDA; CDR2 reads SQIVND (reference sequence). Filled out from reference TRBV19 and TRBJ2-6, the complete variable domain reads DGGITQSPKYLFRKEGQNVTLSCEQNLNHDAMYWYRQDPGQGLRLIYYSQIVNDFQKGDIAEGYSVSREKKESFPLTVTSAQKNPTAFYLCASSATIRSGANVLTFGAGSRLTVL.

In this sample, this clonotype turned up many times. The chain carries TRBV7-9 and TRBJ2-5; TRBD1 is a possible D gene (6 bases). CDR3 length: 15 amino acids. V lost 3 bases and J 1 base, leaving 12 bases between the germline ends. Germline CDR1 SEHNR, CDR2 FQNEAQ (reference sequence). The CDR3 nucleotides read TGTGCCAGCAGCTTCACAGGGAACTTCCAAGAGACCCAGTACTTC. Its protein is CASSFTGNFQETQYF.

J is TRBJ2-2 and V is TRBV10-1; TRBD2 agrees at 10 bases. In germline, CDR1 is WNHNN, CDR2 SYGVQD (reference sequence). CDR3 length equals 17 residues. Trimming removed 0 bases from V and 0 bases from J; junction bases left unmatched: 1. CDR3 residues: CASSESLAGPNTGELFF. CDR3 coding DNA: TGCGCCAGCAGTGAGTCACTAGCGGGGCCGAACACCGGGGAGCTGTTTTTT.

This clonotype was counted a few times. This chain links TRBV9 with TRBJ2-5; D remains ambiguous. CDR1 and CDR2 from the germline V gene are SGDLS and YYNGEE. The V end was cut by 0 bases, the J end by 0 bases, with 18 bases between. The CDR3 consists of 18 residues. The CDR3 sequence is CASSVDDWGGKYQETQYF. Written as DNA, the CDR3 is TGTGCCAGCAGCGTAGACGACTGGGGTGGGAAGTACCAAGAGACCCAGTACTTC.

The J gene is TRBJ1-6, the V gene TRBV28; no reliable D call. The CDR3 spans 16 residues. CDR1 MDHEN and CDR2 SYDVKM come from the germline V gene. V lost 3 bases and J lost 2, with 11 bases in between. The CDR3 is CASSFEKGPYNSPLHF. In DNA form, the CDR3 reads TGTGCCAGCAGTTTCGAGAAGGGCCCCTATAATTCACCCCTCCACTTT.

The chain combines TRBV19 with TRBJ2-1; 7 nucleotides align to TRBD1. CDR1 LNHDA and CDR2 SQIVND come from the germline V gene (reference sequence). The CDR3 runs to 15 residues. Trimming cost V 3 bases and J 0 bases; bases outside gene matches: 2. The DNA of the CDR3 is TGTGCCAGTAGTATGACAGGGATCTCCTACAATGAGCAGTTCTTC. Encoded protein: CASSMTGISYNEQFF.

This chain uses TRBV28 with TRBJ2-7; unclear D gene. With 2 bases removed from V and 6 bases from J, the gap between germline ends came to 14 bases. Germline-derived CDR1 and CDR2 are MDHEN and SYDVKM. The CDR3 runs 14 residues. The CDR3 is CASSLDVIGREQYF. In nucleotides, the CDR3 is TGTGCCAGCAGTTTAGACGTGATAGGCCGCGAGCAGTACTTC.

The sample holds many counts of this clonotype. V gene TRBV5-5 combines with J gene TRBJ2-1; D may be TRBD1 or TRBD2 (5 bases each). The germline V gene has CDR1 SGHKS and CDR2 YYEKEE (reference sequence). The CDR3 contains 15 residues. V lost 0 bases, J lost 4 bases, and 11 bases lay in between. CDR3: CASSLEGSQYNEQFF. The CDR3 DNA is TGTGCCAGCAGCTTGGAGGGGAGTCAGTACAATGAGCAGTTCTTC.